The next 9 T cell receptor beta chains were all read from a single sample in a study. Each CDR3 protein is one row after TCRdb ran MiXCR on the 5' RACE reads. The data contain roughly 64,000 distinct CDR3 sequences, 22% of them singletons. Sequenced input: memory CD4+ T cells sorted from a lymph node. Subset noted: memory CD4+ T cells, CD4+CD45RO+CD25-. The receptor source for this set is a female donor with breast cancer.

In its sample, this clonotype was seen many times. This chain links TRBV5-1 with TRBJ1-3, with a possible D match to TRBD1 (6 bases). Trimming took off 4 bases at V and 4 bases at J, with 18 bases between the two ends. In germline, CDR1 is SGHRS, CDR2 YFSETQ. The CDR3 is 16 amino acids. The CDR3 DNA reads TGCGCCAGCAGCCTTTCCCCACAGGGAGGGGGAAACACCATATATTTT. Translated, it gives CASSLSPQGGGNTIYF.

J is TRBJ1-2 and V is TRBV6-5; the match to TRBD1 covers 8 bases. J was trimmed by 4 bases and V by 6 bases; bases with no gene match: 19. CDR3 size: 18 residues. Germline assignment: CDR1 MNHEY and CDR2 SVGAGI. CDR3 in amino acids: CASRLQLQTGEGGYGYTF. The DNA for the CDR3 is TGTGCCAGCAGACTTCAATTACAGACAGGGGAAGGTGGCTATGGCTACACCTTC.

A few counts support this clonotype. This chain uses TRBV5-1 with TRBJ1-4; D ambiguous. The germline gives CDR1 SGHRS, CDR2 YFSETQ. The CDR3 runs to 14 residues. Deletions cut 3 bases from V and 5 bases from J, with 11 bases between. CDR3 in DNA: TGCGCCAGCAGCTCTCAAGGTACCAATGAAAAACTGTTTTTT. It codes for CASSSQGTNEKLFF.

The chain carries TRBV20-1 and TRBJ1-1, with no clear D. The CDR3 sequence is 14 residues long. V was cut by 6 bases and J by 0 bases, with 14 bases left in between. The V gene's germline CDR1 is DFQATT and CDR2 SNEGSKA (reference sequence). CDR3 loop: CSAETQFLNTEAFF. CDR3 DNA: TGCAGTGCCGAAACCCAATTTCTGAACACTGAAGCTTTCTTT.

The J gene is TRBJ2-1, the V gene TRBV11-3; 7 bases map to TRBD2. Germline V CDR1 and CDR2: SGHNT, YENEEA. The CDR3 is made up of 14 amino acids. V was pared by 2 bases and J by 8 bases, with 6 bases of the junction left unmatched. The CDR3 here is CASSLLAGSDEQFF. CDR3 sequence (DNA): TGTGCCAGCAGCTTATTAGCGGGCAGTGATGAGCAGTTCTTC.

This clonotype was seen more than once but under ten times. The chain carries TRBV6-5 and TRBJ1-3, with 7 positions matching TRBD1. The CDR3 length is 17 residues. The V and J ends lost 6 bases and 5 bases, in that order; junction bases with no gene match: 16. CDR1 is MNHEY and CDR2 is SVGAGI in the germline V gene. The CDR3 coding sequence is TGTGCCAGCAGCCCAAGCCGAGGGGGCTCGAAAAGAAACACCATATATTTT. This encodes CASSPSRGGSKRNTIYF.

This clonotype was seen a handful of times. V usage is TRBV12-3 or TRBV12-4 and J usage is TRBJ1-6, with 7 nucleotides matching TRBD1. Trimming took 3 bases from V and 9 from J; bases not matched to a gene: 17. The CDR3 is 18 amino acids. The CDR3 nucleotides are TGTGCCAGCAGTTTTGAGGGACAGCGGTCTTGGGAAGGTTCACCCCTCCACTTT. As protein: CASSFEGQRSWEGSPLHF.

In this sample, this clonotype turned up a few times. The V and J genes are TRBV20-1 and TRBJ2-2; a possible D gene is TRBD2 (6 bases). The CDR3 totals 13 residues. Germline loops: CDR1 DFQATT, CDR2 SNEGSKA (reference sequence). Trimming took off 6 bases at V and 5 bases at J, with 13 bases between the two ends. CDR3 residues: CSASRGTTGELFF. The DNA of the CDR3 is TGCAGTGCCAGTCGCGGGACGACCGGGGAGCTGTTTTTT.

A few counts support this clonotype. This sequence joins TRBV15 and TRBJ2-5; D is perhaps TRBD2 (6 bases). The V end lost 7 bases, the J end lost 1 base, and 16 bases lay between the germline ends. This CDR3 is 15 amino acids long. Germline V lookup: CDR1 LNHNV, CDR2 YYDKDF (reference sequence). The CDR3 here is CATTPGGAGQETQYF. In DNA form, the CDR3 reads TGTGCCACCACCCCCGGGGGTGCGGGCCAAGAGACCCAGTACTTC.